This T cell receptor beta chain was retrieved from a study of T cells in Graves' hyperthyroidism and ophthalmopathy. Study-wide findings and caveats: Most thyroid clonotypes expanded above 0.001 appeared in blood too. Model-based prediction identified ophthalmopathy a median approximately 6 months prior to its onset.

Regions amplified from RNA transcripts were the TCR beta CDR3 regions. With the HTBI primer set, the TCR CDR3 went through a first round of RT-PCR. TCRdb reanalysed the multiplex PCR reads using MiXCR and keeps one entry per CDR3 protein. The table shows approximately 510,000 distinct CDR3 sequences, with around 43% occurring only once. Germline V gene sequence: CDR1 SNHLY, CDR2 FYNNEI. This CDR3 contains 12 residues. With respect to this clonotype: The antigen is not known. One end of the junction fails to match germline, which may point to a read error.

The sample taken for sequencing was peripheral blood or thyroid tissue (not recorded which). This receptor was obtained from an adult woman with Graves' disease, either hyperthyroidism or ophthalmopathy (not recorded which). V and J are TRBV2 and TRBJ1-4; D is perhaps TRBD1 (6 bases). The CDR3 nucleotides are TGTGCCAGCAGAAACAGGGAGGGCACCCTGGTTTTT. Protein sequence: CASRNREGTLVF.